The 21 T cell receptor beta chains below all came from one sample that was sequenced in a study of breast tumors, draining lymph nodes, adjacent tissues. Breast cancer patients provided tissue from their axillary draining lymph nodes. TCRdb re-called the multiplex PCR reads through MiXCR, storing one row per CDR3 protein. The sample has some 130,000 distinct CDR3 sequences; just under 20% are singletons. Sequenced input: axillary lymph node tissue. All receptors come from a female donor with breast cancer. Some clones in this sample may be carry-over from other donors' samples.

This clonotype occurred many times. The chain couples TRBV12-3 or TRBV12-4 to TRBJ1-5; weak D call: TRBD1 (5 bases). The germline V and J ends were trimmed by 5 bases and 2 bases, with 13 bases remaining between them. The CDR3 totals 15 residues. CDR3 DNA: TGTGCCAGCAGTCCCCGCAGGGAGCGCAATCAGCCCCAGCATTTT. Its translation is CASSPRRERNQPQHF.

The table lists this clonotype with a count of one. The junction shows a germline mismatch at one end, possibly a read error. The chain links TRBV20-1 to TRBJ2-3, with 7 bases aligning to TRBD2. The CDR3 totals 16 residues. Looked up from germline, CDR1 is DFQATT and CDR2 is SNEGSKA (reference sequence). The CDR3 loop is CSAMHTRGRARDTQYF. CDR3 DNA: TGCAGTGCAATGCACACTAGAGGGAGGGCAAGAGATACACAGTATTTT.

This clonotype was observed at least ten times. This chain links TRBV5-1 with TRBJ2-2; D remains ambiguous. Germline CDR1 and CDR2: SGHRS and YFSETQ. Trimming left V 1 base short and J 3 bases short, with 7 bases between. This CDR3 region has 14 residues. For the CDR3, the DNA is TGCGCCAGCAGCTTGATCGCTCACACCGGGGAGCTGTTTTTT. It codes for CASSLIAHTGELFF.

Here the CDR3 reads CASSIPGQGVGRTDTQYF. CDR3 coding DNA: TGTGCCAGCAGTATTCCGGGACAGGGTGTTGGAAGGACAGATACGCAGTATTTT. The chain joins TRBV2 to TRBJ2-3, with TRBD1 identical over 9 bases. Germline V CDR1 and CDR2: SNHLY, FYNNEI. Losses at the gene ends were 5 bases for V and 3 bases for J; bases not matched to a gene: 15. This CDR3 has 18 amino acids.

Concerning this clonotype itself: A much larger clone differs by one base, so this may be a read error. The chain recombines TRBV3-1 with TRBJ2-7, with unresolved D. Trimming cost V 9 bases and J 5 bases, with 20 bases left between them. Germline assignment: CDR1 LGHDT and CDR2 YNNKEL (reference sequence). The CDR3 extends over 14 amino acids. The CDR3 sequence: CASKGSGQSHEQYF. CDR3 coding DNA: TGTGCCAGTAAAGGTTCTGGGCAAAGCCACGAGCAGTACTTC.

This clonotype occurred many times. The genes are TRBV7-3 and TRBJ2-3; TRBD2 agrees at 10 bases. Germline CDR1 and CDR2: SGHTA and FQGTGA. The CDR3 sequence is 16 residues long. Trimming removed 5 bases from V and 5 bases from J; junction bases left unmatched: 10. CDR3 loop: CASSPAGASGGDTQYF. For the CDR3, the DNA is TGTGCCAGCAGCCCCGCAGGAGCTAGCGGGGGAGATACGCAGTATTTT.

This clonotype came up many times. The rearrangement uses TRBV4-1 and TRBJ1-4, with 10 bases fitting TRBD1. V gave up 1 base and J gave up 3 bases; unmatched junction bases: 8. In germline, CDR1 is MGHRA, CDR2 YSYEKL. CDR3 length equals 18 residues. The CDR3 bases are TGCGCCAGCAGCCAAGGACAGGGGGCTTTTGCGGCTAATGAAAAACTGTTTTTT. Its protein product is CASSQGQGAFAANEKLFF.

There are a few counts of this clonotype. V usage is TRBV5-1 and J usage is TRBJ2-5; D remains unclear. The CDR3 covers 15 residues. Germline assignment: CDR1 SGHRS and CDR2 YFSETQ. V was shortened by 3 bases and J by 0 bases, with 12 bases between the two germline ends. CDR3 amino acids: CASSWEHGNQETQYF. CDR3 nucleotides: TGCGCCAGCAGCTGGGAACACGGAAACCAAGAGACCCAGTACTTC.

The CDR3 region has the DNA TGCAGTGCTAGAGCGGCGGTGGGGACAGGGGATTCCTACGAGCAGTACTTC. It codes for CSARAAVGTGDSYEQYF. This rearrangement joins TRBV20-1 to TRBJ2-7; 10 bases fit TRBD1. This CDR3 is 17 amino acids long. After removal of 1 base from V and 1 base from J, the junction contained 10 bases not matched to a gene. Germline-derived CDR1 and CDR2 are DFQATT and SNEGSKA (reference sequence).

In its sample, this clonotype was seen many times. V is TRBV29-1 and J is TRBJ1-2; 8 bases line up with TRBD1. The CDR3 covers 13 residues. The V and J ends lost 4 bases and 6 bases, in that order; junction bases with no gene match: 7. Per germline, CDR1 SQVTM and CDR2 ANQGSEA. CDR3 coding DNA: TGCAGCGTTGCTGTGACAGGGGAAAATGGCTACACCTTC. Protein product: CSVAVTGENGYTF.

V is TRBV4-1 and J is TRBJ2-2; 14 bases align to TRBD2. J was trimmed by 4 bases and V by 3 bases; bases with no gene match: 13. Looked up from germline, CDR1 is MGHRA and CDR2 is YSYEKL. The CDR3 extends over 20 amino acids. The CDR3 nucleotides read TGCGCCAGCAGCCAGATACCGGGACTAGCGGGGGCTACCAGCACCGGGGAGCTGTTTTTT. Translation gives CASSQIPGLAGATSTGELFF.

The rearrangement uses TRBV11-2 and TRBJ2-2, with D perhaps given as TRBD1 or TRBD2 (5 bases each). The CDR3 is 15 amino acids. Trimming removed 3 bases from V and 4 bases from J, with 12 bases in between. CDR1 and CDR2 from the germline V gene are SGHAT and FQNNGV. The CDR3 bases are TGTGCCAGCAGCTTTGGGACCAGGGTCACCGGGGAGCTGTTTTTT. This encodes CASSFGTRVTGELFF.

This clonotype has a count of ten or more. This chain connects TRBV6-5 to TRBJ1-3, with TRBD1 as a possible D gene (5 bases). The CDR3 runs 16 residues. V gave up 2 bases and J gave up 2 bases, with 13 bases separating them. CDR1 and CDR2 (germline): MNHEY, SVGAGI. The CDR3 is CASSYDSNLAGNTIYF. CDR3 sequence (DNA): TGTGCCAGCAGTTACGACAGCAATTTAGCTGGAAACACCATATATTTT.

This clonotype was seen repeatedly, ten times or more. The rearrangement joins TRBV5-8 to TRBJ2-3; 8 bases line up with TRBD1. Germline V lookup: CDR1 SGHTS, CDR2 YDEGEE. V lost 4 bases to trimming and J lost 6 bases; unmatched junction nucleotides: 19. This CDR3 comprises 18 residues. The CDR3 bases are TGTGCCAGCAGCGACGAAACCGGGACAGGATTCTTTGCCGATACGCAGTATTTT. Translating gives CASSDETGTGFFADTQYF.

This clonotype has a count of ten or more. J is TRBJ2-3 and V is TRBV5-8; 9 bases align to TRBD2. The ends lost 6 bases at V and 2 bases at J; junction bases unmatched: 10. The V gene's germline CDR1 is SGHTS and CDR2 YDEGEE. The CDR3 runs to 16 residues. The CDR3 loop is CASNTRRTSATDTQYF. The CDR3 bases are TGTGCCAGCAACACCCGAAGGACTAGCGCCACAGATACGCAGTATTTT.

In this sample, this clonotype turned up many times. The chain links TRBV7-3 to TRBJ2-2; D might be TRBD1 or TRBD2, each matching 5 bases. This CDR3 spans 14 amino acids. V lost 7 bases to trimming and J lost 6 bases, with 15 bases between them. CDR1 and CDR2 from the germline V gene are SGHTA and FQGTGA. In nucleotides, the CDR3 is TGTGCCAGCAAGGCAGGGACGTATTCCGGGGAGCTGTTTTTT. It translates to CASKAGTYSGELFF. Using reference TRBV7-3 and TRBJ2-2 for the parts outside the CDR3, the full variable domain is GAGVSQTPSNKVTEKGKYVELRCDPISGHTALYWYRQSLGQGPEFLIYFQGTGAADDSGLPNDRFFAVRPEGSVSTLKIQRTERGDSAVYLCASKAGTYSGELFFGEGSRLTVL.

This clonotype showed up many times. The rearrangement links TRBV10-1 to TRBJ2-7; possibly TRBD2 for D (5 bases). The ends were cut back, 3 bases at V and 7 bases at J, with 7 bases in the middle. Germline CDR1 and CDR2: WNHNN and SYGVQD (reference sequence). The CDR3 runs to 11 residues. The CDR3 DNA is TGCGCCAGCAGTGATACTAGGGAGCAGTACTTC. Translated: CASSDTREQYF.

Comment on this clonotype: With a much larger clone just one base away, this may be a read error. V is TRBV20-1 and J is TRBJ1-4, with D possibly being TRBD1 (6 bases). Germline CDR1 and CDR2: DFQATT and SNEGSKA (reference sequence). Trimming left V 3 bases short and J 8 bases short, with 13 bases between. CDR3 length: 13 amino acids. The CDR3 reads CSARGDTGEKLFF. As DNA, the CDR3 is TGCAGTGCTAGGGGGGACACGGGCGAAAAACTGTTTTTT.

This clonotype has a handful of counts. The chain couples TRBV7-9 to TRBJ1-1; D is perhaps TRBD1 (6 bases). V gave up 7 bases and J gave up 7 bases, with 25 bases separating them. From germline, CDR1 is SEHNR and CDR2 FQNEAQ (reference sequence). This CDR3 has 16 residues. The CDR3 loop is CASTDGRTGWGSEAFF. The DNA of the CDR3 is TGTGCCAGCACCGACGGTAGAACAGGGTGGGGAAGTGAAGCTTTCTTT.

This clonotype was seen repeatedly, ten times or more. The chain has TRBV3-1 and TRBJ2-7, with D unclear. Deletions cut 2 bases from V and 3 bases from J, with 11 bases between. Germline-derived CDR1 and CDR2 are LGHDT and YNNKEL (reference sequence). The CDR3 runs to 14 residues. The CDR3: CASSQTLGGYEQYF. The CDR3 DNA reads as TGTGCCAGCAGCCAAACCCTCGGTGGCTACGAGCAGTACTTC.

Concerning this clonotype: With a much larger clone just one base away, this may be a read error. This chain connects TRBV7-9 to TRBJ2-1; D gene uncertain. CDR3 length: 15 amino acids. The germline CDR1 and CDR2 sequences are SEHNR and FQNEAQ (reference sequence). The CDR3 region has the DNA TGTGCCAGCAGCTTAGGATACGATGGCGACAATGGGCAGTTCTTC. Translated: CASSLGYDGDNGQFF.